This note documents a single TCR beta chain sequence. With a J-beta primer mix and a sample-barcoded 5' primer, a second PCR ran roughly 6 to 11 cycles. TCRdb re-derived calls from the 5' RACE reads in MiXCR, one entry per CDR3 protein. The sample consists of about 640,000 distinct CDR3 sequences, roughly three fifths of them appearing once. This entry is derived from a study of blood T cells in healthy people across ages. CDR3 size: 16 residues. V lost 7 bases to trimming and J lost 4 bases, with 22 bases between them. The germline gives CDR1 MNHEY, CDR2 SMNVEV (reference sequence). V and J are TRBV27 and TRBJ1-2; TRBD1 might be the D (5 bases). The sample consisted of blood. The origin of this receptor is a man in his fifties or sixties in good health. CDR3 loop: CASTPAGGGGGYGYTF. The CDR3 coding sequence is TGTGCCAGCACTCCTGCGGGCGGGGGGGGAGGCTATGGCTACACCTTC.